This entry is about one TCR beta chain. The CDR3 extends over 15 amino acids. Trimming took 3 bases from V and 9 from J; bases not matched to a gene: 9. The V gene's germline CDR1 is PRHDT and CDR2 FYEKMQ (reference sequence). Pooled in the analysis were second doses at about 4 or about 12 weeks. The assay was immunoSEQ multiplex PCR, and TCRdb's table has in-frame clones only and misses some. This sample has about 84,000 clones; around 83% occur once, and the top ten carry approximately 5.6%. The data are from a study of T cell responses to AZD1222 COVID-19 vaccine. The J gene is TRBJ2-2, the V gene TRBV13; 8 nucleotides align to TRBD1. The sample in question was peripheral blood, obtained 28 days after the second AZD1222 dose. The clonotype originates from an adult who received the AZD1222 COVID-19 vaccine. The CDR3 coding sequence is TGTGCCAGCAGCTTCGGGACAGGCACCTTTAGGGAGCTGTTTTTT. Translated, it gives CASSFGTGTFRELFF.